One sample yielded the 31 T cell receptor beta chains listed below, sequenced in a study of cytomegalovirus exposure and HLA in healthy donors. 13 Jbeta primers and 60 Vbeta primers were used for the PCR. Here immunoSEQ multiplex PCR was the method, and the copy in TCRdb shows in-frame clones only, minus some. This sample has about 170,000 clones, with 73% found just once. The sequenced sample was PBMCs. The receptor source for this set is a woman in her late teens or twenties in good health and CMV-seropositive.

Turning to this clone: One junction end does not reproduce the germline sequence, and a read error may be involved. The chain carries TRBV7-9 and TRBJ2-3; 7 nucleotides agree with TRBD1. CDR3 size: 16 residues. CDR1 is SEHNR, CDR2 FQNEAQ, per germline (reference sequence). The CDR3 here is CSSSLSFQGDTDTQYF. The CDR3 DNA follows: TGTTCCAGCAGCCTAAGTTTCCAGGGGGACACAGATACGCAGTATTTT.

This chain links TRBV5-4 with TRBJ1-4, with D tentatively TRBD1 (5 bases). The CDR3 extends over 13 amino acids. Per the germline V gene, CDR1 is SGHNT and CDR2 is YYREEE (reference sequence). Trimming left V 2 bases short and J 10 bases short, with 12 bases between. CDR3 coding DNA: TGTGCCAGCAGCTTAAGTCAGGGAGGAAAACTGTTTTTT. Its translation: CASSLSQGGKLFF.

In its sample, this clone ranks as medium-sized. The chain uses TRBV4-2 and TRBJ2-2; 8 nucleotides line up with TRBD1. The length of the CDR3 is 15 residues. Germline CDR1 and CDR2: LGHNA and YNFKEQ. The V gene end was trimmed by 1 base and the J gene end by 5 bases; junction bases not matched to a gene: 3. The CDR3 sequence: CASSQGGQGTGELFF. The CDR3 DNA reads as TGTGCCAGCAGCCAAGGCGGACAGGGAACCGGGGAGCTGTTTTTT.

This clone was seen just once. The germline gene is not matched at one end of the junction; a read error may be the cause. The V and J genes are TRBV10-2 and TRBJ1-2, with D perhaps matching TRBD1 (5 bases). Germline V gene lookup returns CDR1 WSHSY and CDR2 SAAADI. The CDR3 totals 14 residues. CDR3 bases: TGCGTCAGCAGTGAGGGCAGGGAATACTATGGCTACACCTTC. Amino acids: CVSSEGREYYGYTF.

For the CDR3, the DNA is TGTGCCAGCAGTTCCGGGACAGGCAATGGCTACACCTTC. It codes for CASSSGTGNGYTF. The rearrangement uses TRBV6-5 and TRBJ1-2, with 8 bases matching TRBD1. The CDR3 has 13 residues. Trimming cost V 4 bases and J 6 bases; bases outside gene matches: 4. CDR1 and CDR2 from the germline V gene are MNHEY and SVGAGI.

Regarding this clone: The junction and the germline gene differ at one end; a read error may be behind it. This sequence joins TRBV7-9 and TRBJ1-1; 11 nucleotides match TRBD1. The germline CDR1 and CDR2 sequences are SEHNR and FQNEAQ (reference sequence). This CDR3 comprises 18 residues. CDR3 DNA sequence: TGTTCCAGCAGCTCCAAGGGACAGGGGGTGTGGAAGAACACTGAAGCTTTCTTT. As protein: CSSSSKGQGVWKNTEAFF.

V and J are TRBV7-9 and TRBJ2-7; 8 bases agree with TRBD2. Germline V CDR1 and CDR2: SEHNR, FQNEAQ (reference sequence). V lost 3 bases, J lost 0 bases, and 13 bases stayed unmatched. This CDR3 has 18 amino acids. CDR3 sequence (DNA): TGTGCCAGCAGCTTCAGCTCACGCGGGGGGCTTGGCTCCTACGAGCAGTACTTC. Its protein product is CASSFSSRGGLGSYEQYF.

The V gene is TRBV4-2, the J gene TRBJ1-3; TRBD1 matches at 8 bases. V was pared by 4 bases and J by 3 bases, with 8 bases of the junction left unmatched. Germline V gene sequence: CDR1 LGHNA, CDR2 YNFKEQ. The CDR3 spans 16 residues. Here the CDR3 DNA reads TGTGCCAGCAGCCCAGACAGGGGTTTAGTTGGAAACACCATATATTTT. It yields the protein CASSPDRGLVGNTIYF.

The chain carries TRBV25-1 and TRBJ2-7, with 8 nucleotides matching TRBD1. The J segment lost 2 bases and the V segment lost 6 bases, leaving 9 bases of the junction unmatched. This CDR3 region has 15 residues. CDR1 MGHDK and CDR2 SYGVNS come from the germline V gene. The CDR3: CASRPPMGQAYEQYF. CDR3 DNA sequence: TGTGCCAGCAGACCGCCGATGGGACAGGCCTACGAGCAGTACTTC.

This clone was counted only a few times. The rearrangement uses TRBV6-6 and TRBJ2-1, with TRBD1 matching 7 bases. This CDR3 has 16 residues. The ends lost 3 bases at V and 4 bases at J; junction bases unmatched: 9. Germline CDR1 reads MNHNY; CDR2 reads SVGAGI (reference sequence). The CDR3 sequence is CASSYLQGMVYNEQFF. In DNA, the CDR3 is TGTGCCAGCAGTTATTTACAGGGGATGGTGTACAATGAGCAGTTCTTC.

This chain uses TRBV2 with TRBJ1-2, with 7 bases aligning to TRBD1. The CDR3 sequence is 15 residues long. V lost 7 bases to trimming and J lost 3 bases; unmatched junction nucleotides: 11. Germline loops: CDR1 SNHLY, CDR2 FYNNEI. The CDR3 sequence is CASTPEGQTDYGYTF. In nucleotides, the CDR3 is TGTGCCAGCACCCCCGAGGGACAGACTGACTATGGCTACACCTTC.

The chain combines TRBV29-1 with TRBJ2-7, with 8 bases lining up with TRBD2. Losses at the gene ends were 4 bases for V and 4 bases for J; bases not matched to a gene: 9. The CDR3 loop spans 14 amino acids. Germline V gene data show CDR1 as SQVTM and CDR2 as ANQGSEA. CDR3 in amino acids: CSVGEAGGPYEQYF. The DNA for the CDR3 is TGCAGCGTTGGGGAGGCGGGGGGCCCGTACGAGCAGTACTTC.

This rearrangement joins TRBV6-1 to TRBJ2-3; TRBD1 matches at 7 bases. Germline V gene sequence: CDR1 MNHNS, CDR2 SASEGT. Trimming cost V 6 bases and J 4 bases; bases outside gene matches: 4. The CDR3 consists of 13 residues. The CDR3 is CASSRDSPDTQYF. In DNA, the CDR3 is TGTGCCAGCAGCCGGGACAGTCCAGATACGCAGTATTTT.

This clone came up a few times. The V gene is TRBV30, the J gene TRBJ1-3, with D hard to call. Trimming pared 0 bases from V and 2 bases from J, leaving 17 bases between. Germline loops: CDR1 GTSNPN, CDR2 SVGIG (reference sequence). This CDR3 is built from 17 residues. CDR3: CAWSVKWSGFAGNTIYF. In DNA, the CDR3 is TGTGCCTGGAGTGTAAAGTGGTCGGGATTCGCTGGAAACACCATATATTTT.

CDR3 sequence: CAWGEIAGAGETQYF. CDR3 coding DNA: TGTGCCTGGGGGGAAATAGCGGGGGCCGGGGAGACCCAGTACTTC. This chain links TRBV30 with TRBJ2-5; 9 bases are a match to TRBD2. J was trimmed by 5 bases and V by 5 bases; bases with no gene match: 12. The germline V gene encodes CDR1 GTSNPN and CDR2 SVGIG (reference sequence). This CDR3 is 15 amino acids long. Together with reference TRBV30 and TRBJ2-5, the CDR3 gives the full variable domain: SQTIHQWPATLVQPVGSPLSLECTVEGTSNPNLYWYRQAAGRGLQLLFYSVGIGQISSEVPQNLSASRPQDRQFILSSKKLLLSDSGFYLCAWGEIAGAGETQYFGPGTRLLVL.

The CDR3 DNA is TGTGCCAGCAGTCGAGACAGGGGGCTCTACGAGCAGTACTTC. Translating it yields CASSRDRGLYEQYF. The chain couples TRBV7-2 to TRBJ2-7; 10 bases match TRBD1. The CDR3 totals 14 residues. The germline V gene encodes CDR1 SGHTA and CDR2 FQGNSA. After removal of 6 bases from V and 3 bases from J, the junction contained 5 bases not matched to a gene.

In this sample, this clone turned up a few times. This rearrangement joins TRBV30 to TRBJ1-2; the match to TRBD1 covers 9 bases. J lost 8 bases, V lost 4 bases, and 5 bases had no gene match. Germline V gene sequence: CDR1 GTSNPN, CDR2 SVGIG (reference sequence). The CDR3 spans 12 residues. The CDR3, as DNA: TGTGCCTGGATACAGGGGGCGGGGGGCTACACCTTC. Amino acid sequence: CAWIQGAGGYTF.

This sequence joins TRBV19 and TRBJ2-7; 11 bases match TRBD1. Germline V lookup: CDR1 LNHDA, CDR2 SQIVND (reference sequence). The CDR3 contains 15 residues. J gave up 4 bases and V 5 bases, and 7 bases lay outside the gene matches. CDR3 region: CASSSWTGGGYEQYF. DNA for the CDR3: TGTGCCAGTAGTTCCTGGACAGGGGGCGGATACGAGCAGTACTTC.

The CDR3 DNA is TGTGCCAGCAGCCAGATAGCGGGGGGGGCAGATACGCAGTATTTT. Translating gives CASSQIAGGADTQYF. V gene TRBV9 combines with J gene TRBJ2-3; TRBD2 matches 11 bases. V lost 4 bases, J lost 4 bases, and 5 bases stayed unmatched. This CDR3 contains 15 residues. Germline CDR1 reads SGDLS; CDR2 reads YYNGEE.

The CDR3 DNA reads as TGCGCCAGCAGTCCCGGGACTAGCGGTAGCAATGAGCAGTTCTTC. This encodes CASSPGTSGSNEQFF. The chain recombines TRBV5-1 with TRBJ2-1; 11 bases are shared with TRBD2. Per germline, CDR1 SGHRS and CDR2 YFSETQ. J was trimmed by 6 bases and V by 5 bases; bases with no gene match: 7. The CDR3 sequence is 15 residues long.

This sequence joins TRBV11-3 and TRBJ2-3; TRBD2 matches at 12 bases. Germline trimming cut 4 bases from V and 2 bases from J; bases unmatched to any gene: 4. The CDR3 has 16 amino acids. Per the germline V gene, CDR1 is SGHNT and CDR2 is YENEEA. The CDR3 region has the DNA TGTGCCAGCAGCTCAACTAGCGGGGGGCCCACAGATACGCAGTATTTT. Residues: CASSSTSGGPTDTQYF.

This chain joins TRBV21-1 and TRBJ2-1; the table's D call of TRBD1 was not tested on the DNA. TRBV21-1 is recorded as a pseudogene. This CDR3 has 14 amino acids. In DNA form, the CDR3 reads TGTGCCAGCAGCAACGGCAGGGGCTACAATGAGCAGTTCTTC. Translated: CASSNGRGYNEQFF.

The chain has TRBV2 and TRBJ2-1; TRBD2 matches 15 bases. Germline CDR1 and CDR2: SNHLY and FYNNEI. This CDR3 has 19 residues. Losses at the gene ends were 6 bases for V and 0 bases for J; bases not matched to a gene: 9. The CDR3: CASRIPGTSGGSSYNEQFF. CDR3 nucleotide sequence: TGTGCCAGCAGAATCCCCGGGACTAGCGGGGGGAGCTCCTACAATGAGCAGTTCTTC.

This clone was counted between two and nine times. The chain links TRBV7-8 to TRBJ2-1, with 8 bases identical to TRBD2. This CDR3 is built from 16 residues. Trimming removed 1 base from V and 6 bases from J; junction bases left unmatched: 8. Germline CDR1 reads SGHVS; CDR2 reads FQNEAQ. The CDR3 DNA reads TGTGCCAGCAGCTTAGTCCGGGGGGGCAGTATCAATGAGCAGTTCTTC. Its translation: CASSLVRGGSINEQFF.

V usage is TRBV7-2 and J usage is TRBJ2-7; tentative D call: TRBD1 (6 bases). The CDR3 extends over 14 amino acids. The germline gives CDR1 SGHTA, CDR2 FQGNSA. V lost 1 base and J 3 bases, leaving 10 bases between the germline ends. Here the CDR3 reads CASSLDRDLYEQYF. The CDR3, as DNA: TGTGCCAGCAGCTTAGACAGGGACCTCTACGAGCAGTACTTC.

J is TRBJ2-7 and V is TRBV6-1, with 9 positions matching TRBD1. Looked up from germline, CDR1 is MNHNS and CDR2 is SASEGT. The CDR3 is made up of 15 amino acids. With V trimmed by 1 base and J by 9 bases, 10 bases remained unmatched. CDR3 sequence (DNA): TGTGCCAGCAGTGAAGAGGGACAGGGAAAAAGTGGGCAGTACTTC. Its protein product is CASSEEGQGKSGQYF.

The rearrangement uses TRBV19 and TRBJ2-1, with D perhaps TRBD1 (6 bases). The V gene's germline CDR1 is LNHDA and CDR2 SQIVND (reference sequence). The CDR3 length is 13 residues. Trimming removed 4 bases at V and 8 bases at J, with 12 bases between. This chain's CDR3 is CASSNHNRDEQFF. Written as DNA, the CDR3 is TGTGCCAGTAGTAACCATAACAGGGATGAGCAGTTCTTC.

This clone has only a few counts. The CDR3 spells CASSLADINTEAFF. CDR3 DNA: TGTGCCAGCAGCTTAGCGGACATCAACACTGAAGCTTTCTTT. V and J are TRBV7-6 and TRBJ1-1; a weak D match, TRBD1 (5 bases). This CDR3 is built from 14 residues. The V gene lost 0 bases and the J gene lost 2 bases, with 7 bases spanning the gap. CDR1 is SGHVS and CDR2 is FNYEAQ in the germline V gene.

V gene TRBV6-5 combines with J gene TRBJ2-2, with D possibly TRBD1 on 6 matching bases. V was trimmed by 4 bases and J by 0 bases, leaving 9 bases between them. Germline V gene lookup returns CDR1 MNHEY and CDR2 SVGAGI. CDR3 length: 15 amino acids. The DNA of the CDR3 is TGTGCCAGCAGTTGGGACAACTCGAACACCGGGGAGCTGTTTTTT. Translated: CASSWDNSNTGELFF.

The chain couples TRBV18 to TRBJ1-2; 7 bases fit TRBD1. The CDR3 loop spans 14 amino acids. The germline V gene encodes CDR1 KGHSH and CDR2 LQKENI. The junction had 8 bases not matched to a gene; V was cut back by 8 bases and J by 2 bases. The DNA of the CDR3 is TGTGCCAGCCCAGTAGACAGGGCCAACTATGGCTACACCTTC. This translates into CASPVDRANYGYTF. The entire variable domain, with the rest obtained from reference TRBV18 and TRBJ1-2, is as follows: NAGVMQNPRHLVRRRGQEARLRCSPMKGHSHVYWYRQLPEEGLKFMVYLQKENIIDESGMPKERFSAEFPKEGPSILRIQQVVRGDSAAYFCASPVDRANYGYTFGSGTRLTVV.

V and J are TRBV13 and TRBJ1-4; 9 bases are a match to TRBD1. Per the germline V gene, CDR1 is PRHDT and CDR2 is FYEKMQ (reference sequence). The CDR3 covers 17 residues. The ends lost 5 bases at V and 2 bases at J; junction bases unmatched: 9. The CDR3 is CASSPSQGASTNEKLFF. CDR3 DNA sequence: TGTGCCAGCAGCCCCTCACAGGGGGCGTCGACTAATGAAAAACTGTTTTTT.